Reported below is one T cell receptor (beta chain). Its target is not known. The sample comes from a study of siplizumab effects on memory and regulatory T cells. General study results and limits: The drug siplizumab significantly decreased the alloreactive sequences that could be traced to unstimulated CD4+ memory cells. A major contribution to the alloresponse seemed to be made by naive T cells, which seemed more diverse than memory cells. Whether the proliferating Tregs (from siplizumab cultures) were suppressive was not confirmed. Proliferating CD4+ or CD8+ clones, roughly 80-97% of them, lacked an assignable naive or memory phenotype.

The method was immunoSEQ multiplex PCR; TCRdb's version includes in-frame clones alone and lacks a portion of them. Of over 60,000 clones listed, about 89% are singletons. Germline lookup yields CDR1 SGHVS and CDR2 FQNEAQ. V was cut by 5 bases and J by 8 bases, with 7 bases left in between. This CDR3 has 11 amino acids. The source is a human donor in good health. The chain employs TRBV7-8 and TRBJ2-1; unclear D gene. Sequenced: CD8+ T cells sorted from blood. The CDR3 DNA reads TGTGCCAGCAGCCTTATGGATGAGCAGTTCTTC. It is translated as CASSLMDEQFF.